Listed below are T cell receptor beta chains from one sample, sequenced in a study of shared clonotypes between healthy human individuals. Produced via immunoSEQ multiplex PCR; TCRdb's table is partial and in-frame only. The data contain about 2.1 million clones, roughly 95% of them seen just once; the ten biggest clones take up 1.5% to 2%. Sequenced material: naive CD8+ T cells from PBMCs. The receptor source for this set is a man aged 18 to 30 in good health. Some clones in this sample may be carry-over from other donors' samples. CDR3s include the opening cysteine and the closing phenylalanine or tryptophan. A D gene is named only where the DNA matches it firmly. Where a row states a size, it is once, few, many or the class of an expanded clone; other rows omit it.

j_gene: TRBJ2-4
d_gene: -
abundance: once
v_gene: TRBV29-1
CDR3nt: TGCAGCGTTGAGTACGGGGCTTTCGACATTCAGTACTTC
CDR3aa: CSVEYGAFDIQYF

j_gene: TRBJ1-4
d_gene: TRBD1
abundance: -
v_gene: TRBV27
CDR3nt: TGTGCCAGCAGTCCTCAGGGACAGGGGTATGAAAAACTGTTTTTT
CDR3aa: CASSPQGQGYEKLFF

j_gene: TRBJ2-7
d_gene: -
abundance: -
v_gene: TRBV7-9
CDR3nt: TGTGCCAGCAGCCCAAGCGGGCTCTCCTACGAGCAGTACTTC
CDR3aa: CASSPSGLSYEQYF

j_gene: TRBJ2-7
d_gene: -
abundance: once
v_gene: TRBV12-2
CDR3nt: TGTGCAAGTCGCCAGCCGGGGGGGCCTGTCGACGAGCAGTACTTC
CDR3aa: CASRQPGGPVDEQYF

j_gene: TRBJ2-1
d_gene: -
abundance: -
v_gene: TRBV28
CDR3nt: TGTGCCAGCAGTTTACCTCCCAGCGGACTCTACAATGAGCAGTTCTTC
CDR3aa: CASSLPPSGLYNEQFF

j_gene: TRBJ1-2
d_gene: -
abundance: -
v_gene: TRBV5-1
CDR3nt: TGCGCCAGCAGTGTGTCACCCGGTCCTAACTATGGCTACACCTTC
CDR3aa: CASSVSPGPNYGYTF

j_gene: TRBJ1-1
d_gene: TRBD1
abundance: -
v_gene: TRBV10-2
CDR3nt: TGCGCCAGCAACACAGGGGGCGCCACTGAAGCTTTCTTT
CDR3aa: CASNTGGATEAFF

j_gene: TRBJ1-1
d_gene: -
abundance: -
v_gene: TRBV19
CDR3nt: TGTGCCAGTAGTGGCCGAGACAGGCTGAACACTGAAGCTTTCTTT
CDR3aa: CASSGRDRLNTEAFF

j_gene: TRBJ2-5
d_gene: TRBD1
abundance: -
v_gene: TRBV7-9
CDR3nt: TGTGCCAGCAGCCCTGAAACCGGATGGGGACAGGCGTACCAAGAGACCCAGTACTTC
CDR3aa: CASSPETGWGQAYQETQYF

j_gene: TRBJ2-7
d_gene: -
abundance: -
v_gene: TRBV7-6
CDR3nt: TGTGCCAGCAGCTTGCCAGGGACCTACGAGCAGTACTTC
CDR3aa: CASSLPGTYEQYF

j_gene: TRBJ1-4
d_gene: -
abundance: -
v_gene: TRBV4-2
CDR3nt: TGTGCCAGCAGCCCCTTGGGCTGGACAGCTAATGAAAAACTGTTTTTT
CDR3aa: CASSPLGWTANEKLFF

j_gene: TRBJ2-5
d_gene: TRBD1
abundance: -
v_gene: TRBV7-9
CDR3nt: TGTGCCAGCAGCTTACAGGGGGCCTGGGAGACCCAGTACTTC
CDR3aa: CASSLQGAWETQYF

j_gene: TRBJ2-6
d_gene: TRBD1
abundance: -
v_gene: TRBV27
CDR3nt: TGTGCCAGCAGTTTCTCCGGGCCTAGGGGGCCTGGGGCCAACGTCCTGACTTTC
CDR3aa: CASSFSGPRGPGANVLTF

j_gene: TRBJ2-7
d_gene: -
abundance: -
v_gene: TRBV27
CDR3nt: TGTGCCAGCAGGAATACGGGACTGTCCTACGAGCAGTACTTC
CDR3aa: CASRNTGLSYEQYF

j_gene: TRBJ2-5
d_gene: -
abundance: -
v_gene: TRBV4-1
CDR3nt: TGCGCCAGCAGCCATGAGGGGCCTGCCCAAGAGACCCAGTACTTC
CDR3aa: CASSHEGPAQETQYF

j_gene: TRBJ2-2
d_gene: -
abundance: once
v_gene: TRBV5-1
CDR3nt: TGCGCCAGCAGCTCGCCGTTCAGAGCCGACACCGGGGAGCTGTTTTTT
CDR3aa: CASSSPFRADTGELFF

j_gene: TRBJ2-5
d_gene: -
abundance: -
v_gene: TRBV9
CDR3nt: TGTGCCAGCAGCGCTAGTTTACAAGAGACCCAGTACTTC
CDR3aa: CASSASLQETQYF

j_gene: TRBJ2-1
d_gene: -
abundance: -
v_gene: TRBV14
CDR3nt: TGTGCCAGCAGCTTACGGAGGGCCGGGGCCTACAATGAGCAGTTCTTC
CDR3aa: CASSLRRAGAYNEQFF

j_gene: TRBJ2-3
d_gene: -
abundance: -
v_gene: TRBV29-1
CDR3nt: TGCAGCGCCCCGCCCCCAGACACAGATACGCAGTATTTT
CDR3aa: CSAPPPDTDTQYF

j_gene: TRBJ2-4
d_gene: TRBD1
abundance: -
v_gene: TRBV10-2
CDR3nt: TGCGCCAGCAGTGTTGTCCAGGGGGTCGAAAACATTCAGTACTTC
CDR3aa: CASSVVQGVENIQYF

j_gene: TRBJ2-1
d_gene: -
abundance: -
v_gene: TRBV5-5
CDR3nt: TGTGCCAGCAGCTTGGCCCTATCCTACAATGAGCAGTTCTTC
CDR3aa: CASSLALSYNEQFF

j_gene: TRBJ1-3
d_gene: -
abundance: -
v_gene: TRBV15
CDR3nt: TGTGCCACCAGCAGGGGTGACTCTGGAAACACCATATATTTT
CDR3aa: CATSRGDSGNTIYF

j_gene: TRBJ1-5
d_gene: -
abundance: -
v_gene: TRBV7-9
CDR3nt: TGTGCCAGCAGCCTCTCTGAAGGTTACAATCAGCCCCAGCATTTT
CDR3aa: CASSLSEGYNQPQHF

j_gene: TRBJ2-7
d_gene: TRBD1
abundance: -
v_gene: TRBV9
CDR3nt: TGTGCCAGCAGCGTAGAAGGACAGGGGGGAATCTACGAGCAGTACTTC
CDR3aa: CASSVEGQGGIYEQYF

j_gene: TRBJ2-3
d_gene: TRBD2
abundance: -
v_gene: TRBV4-1
CDR3nt: TGCGCCAGCAGCCAAGTTAGCGGGCTCACAGATACGCAGTATTTT
CDR3aa: CASSQVSGLTDTQYF